The rows below give T cell receptor beta chains drawn from one sample of a study of OX40 agonist ivuxolimab in advanced cancers. Clones were read by immunoSEQ multiplex PCR, and TCRdb kept only the in-frame ones, dropping some. The sample contains 70,000 to 75,000 clones, less than 90% of which appear only once. The material sequenced was CD4+ or CD8+ T cells sorted from blood, taken in a trial of the OX40 agonist ivuxolimab. These receptor sequences come from an adult with an advanced solid tumor such as melanoma, head and neck, liver or kidney cancer. The CDR3 runs from the conserved cysteine through the conserved F or W. D genes are given only for firm matches. Size values are once, few and many counts, or a class for expanded clones, and some rows have none.

J | D | length | size | V | DNA | CDR3
TRBJ1-4 | TRBD1 | 18 | NA | TRBV7-2 | TGTGCCAGCAGCTTAGGGCTGACAGGGATACCAACTAATGAAAAACTGTTTTTT | CASSLGLTGIPTNEKLFF
TRBJ2-2 | TRBD2 | 16 | NA | TRBV11-3 | TGTGCCAGCAGCCCCGGACTAGCGGCGAACACCGGGGAGCTGTTTTTT | CASSPGLAANTGELFF
TRBJ2-6 | NA | 15 | NA | TRBV5-1 | TGCGCCGGCAGCCTGGGTACAGCTGGGGCCAACGTCCTGACTTTC | CAGSLGTAGANVLTF
TRBJ1-2 | NA | 14 | NA | TRBV7-2 | TGTGCCAGCAGCTTATCGCAGTCGAACTATGGCTACACCTTC | CASSLSQSNYGYTF
TRBJ1-3 | NA | 13 | NA | TRBV7-9 | TGTGCCAGCAGCTTGGGCTCTGGAAACACCATATATTTT | CASSLGSGNTIYF
TRBJ1-1 | NA | 13 | NA | TRBV2 | TGTGCCAGCATCCCGGTTTTCGACACTGAAGCTTTCTTT | CASIPVFDTEAFF
TRBJ2-7 | TRBD1 | 20 | NA | TRBV5-1 | TGCGCCAGCAGCTTCACTCCGGGACAGGGGGCCACCGGACGATCCTACGAGCAGTACTTC | CASSFTPGQGATGRSYEQYF
TRBJ2-7 | NA | 14 | NA | TRBV28 | TGTGCCAGCAGTTTGGGGCTAGTGTACTACGAGCAGTACTTC | CASSLGLVYYEQYF
TRBJ1-2 | NA | 13 | NA | TRBV7-8 | TGTGCCAGCAGCTCGGGATGGGAATATGGCTACACCTTC | CASSSGWEYGYTF
TRBJ2-5 | NA | 16 | once | TRBV7-9 | TGTGCCAGCAGCTCCGGGACGGGACGGAGGGGCGAGACCCAGTACTTC | CASSSGTGRRGETQYF
TRBJ1-1 | NA | 14 | NA | TRBV6-8 | TGTGCCAGCAGTCTGGACCGTTCGAACACTGAAGCTTTCTTT | CASSLDRSNTEAFF
TRBJ2-3 | NA | 22 | NA | TRBV21-1 | TGTGCCAGCAGCAAACTTATAGTGACTAGCGGGAGCAGGAAAGTACGGGCAGATACGCAGTATTTT | CASSKLIVTSGSRKVRADTQYF
TRBJ2-3 | TRBD1 | 14 | NA | TRBV9 | TGTGCCAGCAGCGTAGGACAGGGATTAGATACGCAGTATTTT | CASSVGQGLDTQYF
TRBJ1-4 | TRBD1 | 15 | NA | TRBV28 | TGTGCCAGCAGTTTTGTCAACAGGGGGAACGAAAAACTGTTTTTT | CASSFVNRGNEKLFF
TRBJ2-2 | NA | 13 | NA | TRBV30 | TGTGCCTGGAGACCGGGTCTCACCGGGGAGCTGTTTTTT | CAWRPGLTGELFF
TRBJ1-6 | NA | 14 | once | TRBV4-1 | TGCGCCAGCAGCCCCGAGTCGAGCAATTCACCCCTCCACTTT | CASSPESSNSPLHF
TRBJ1-1 | NA | 14 | NA | TRBV6-5 | TGTGCCAGCAGTTCCCCCGTCAGGAACACTGAAGCTTTCTTT | CASSSPVRNTEAFF